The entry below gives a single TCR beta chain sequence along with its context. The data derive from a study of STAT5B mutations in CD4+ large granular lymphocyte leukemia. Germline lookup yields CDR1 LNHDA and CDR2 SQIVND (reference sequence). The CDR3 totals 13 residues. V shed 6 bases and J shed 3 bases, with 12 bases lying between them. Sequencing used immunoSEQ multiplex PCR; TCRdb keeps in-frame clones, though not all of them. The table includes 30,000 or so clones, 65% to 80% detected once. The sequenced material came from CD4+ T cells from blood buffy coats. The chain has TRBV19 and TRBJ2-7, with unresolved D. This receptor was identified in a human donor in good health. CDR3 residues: CASSRPPGYEQYF. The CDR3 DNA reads TGTGCCAGTAGCCGCCCTCCTGGCTACGAGCAGTACTTC. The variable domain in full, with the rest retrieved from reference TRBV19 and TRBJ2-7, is DGGITQSPKYLFRKEGQNVTLSCEQNLNHDAMYWYRQDPGQGLRLIYYSQIVNDFQKGDIAEGYSVSREKKESFPLTVTSAQKNPTAFYLCASSRPPGYEQYFGPGTRLTVT.